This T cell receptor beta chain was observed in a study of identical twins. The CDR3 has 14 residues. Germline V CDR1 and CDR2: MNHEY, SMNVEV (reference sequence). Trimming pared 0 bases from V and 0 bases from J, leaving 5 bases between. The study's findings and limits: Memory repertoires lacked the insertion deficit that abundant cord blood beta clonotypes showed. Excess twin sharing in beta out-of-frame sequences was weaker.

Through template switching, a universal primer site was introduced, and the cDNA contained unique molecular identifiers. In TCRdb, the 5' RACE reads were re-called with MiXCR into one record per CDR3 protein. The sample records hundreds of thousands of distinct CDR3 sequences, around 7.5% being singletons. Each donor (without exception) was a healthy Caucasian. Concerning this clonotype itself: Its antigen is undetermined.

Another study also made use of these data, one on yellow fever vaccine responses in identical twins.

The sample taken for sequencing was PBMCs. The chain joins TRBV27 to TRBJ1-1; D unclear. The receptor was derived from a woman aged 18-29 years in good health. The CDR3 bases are TGTGCCAGCAGTTTATCGTATATGAACACTGAAGCTTTCTTT. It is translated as CASSLSYMNTEAFF.